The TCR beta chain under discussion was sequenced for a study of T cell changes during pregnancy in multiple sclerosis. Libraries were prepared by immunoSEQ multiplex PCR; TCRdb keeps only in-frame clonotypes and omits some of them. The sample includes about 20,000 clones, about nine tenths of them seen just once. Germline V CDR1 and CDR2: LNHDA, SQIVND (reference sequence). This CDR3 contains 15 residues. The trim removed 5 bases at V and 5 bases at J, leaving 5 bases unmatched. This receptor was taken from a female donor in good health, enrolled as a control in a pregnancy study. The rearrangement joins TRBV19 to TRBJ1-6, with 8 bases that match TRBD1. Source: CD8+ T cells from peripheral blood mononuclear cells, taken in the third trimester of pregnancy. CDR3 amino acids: CASSYTGGHNSPLHF. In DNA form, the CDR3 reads TGTGCCAGTAGTTACACAGGGGGACATAATTCACCCCTCCACTTT.